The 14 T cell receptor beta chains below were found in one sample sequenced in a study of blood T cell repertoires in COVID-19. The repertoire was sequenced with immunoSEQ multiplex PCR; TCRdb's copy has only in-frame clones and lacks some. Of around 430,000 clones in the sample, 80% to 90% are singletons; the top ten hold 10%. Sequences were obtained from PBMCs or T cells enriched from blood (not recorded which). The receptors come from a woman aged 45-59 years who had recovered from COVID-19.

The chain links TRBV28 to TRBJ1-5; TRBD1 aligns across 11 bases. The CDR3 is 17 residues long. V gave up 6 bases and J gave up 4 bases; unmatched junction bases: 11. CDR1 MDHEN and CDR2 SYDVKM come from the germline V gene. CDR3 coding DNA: TGTGCCAGCAGACTACCCGGACAGGGGGCCCTTAATCAGCCCCAGCATTTT. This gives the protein CASRLPGQGALNQPQHF.

The CDR3 region is CASSPGDSVSNQPQHF. CDR3 bases: TGTGCCAGCAGTCCAGGGGACAGCGTTAGCAATCAGCCCCAGCATTTT. The rearrangement links TRBV28 to TRBJ1-5; 7 positions agree with TRBD1. CDR1 is MDHEN, CDR2 SYDVKM, per germline. The V and J ends lost 5 bases and 0 bases, in that order; junction bases with no gene match: 7. CDR3 length: 16 residues. The variable domain in full, with the rest retrieved from reference TRBV28 and TRBJ1-5, is DVKVTQSSRYLVKRTGEKVFLECVQDMDHENMFWYRQDPGLGLRLIYFSYDVKMKEKGDIPEGYSVSREKKERFSLILESASTNQTSMYLCASSPGDSVSNQPQHFGDGTRLSIL.

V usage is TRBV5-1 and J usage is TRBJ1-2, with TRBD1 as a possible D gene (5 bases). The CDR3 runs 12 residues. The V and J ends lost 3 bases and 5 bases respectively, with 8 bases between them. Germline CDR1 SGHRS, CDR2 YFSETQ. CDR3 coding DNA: TGCGCCAGCAGCTATGACAGATATGGCTACACCTTC. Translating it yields CASSYDRYGYTF.

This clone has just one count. The CDR3 loop is CASSYRAGSPLHF. The DNA of the CDR3 is TGTGCCAGCAGTTACAGGGCGGGTTCACCCCTCCACTTT. This sequence joins TRBV12-3 or TRBV12-4 and TRBJ1-6; possible D gene TRBD1, 6 bases. The CDR3 covers 13 residues. V was trimmed by 4 bases and J by 9 bases, leaving 10 bases between them.

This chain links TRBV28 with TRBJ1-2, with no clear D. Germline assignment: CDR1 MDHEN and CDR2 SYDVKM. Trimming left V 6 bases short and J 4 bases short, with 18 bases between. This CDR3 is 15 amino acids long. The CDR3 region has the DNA TGTGCCAGCAGCCAGTCTGACACCACCCTCTATGGCTACACCTTC. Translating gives CASSQSDTTLYGYTF.

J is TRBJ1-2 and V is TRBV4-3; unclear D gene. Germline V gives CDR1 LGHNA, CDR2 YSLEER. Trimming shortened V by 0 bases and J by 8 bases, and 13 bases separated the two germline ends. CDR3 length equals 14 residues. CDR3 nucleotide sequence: TGCGCCAGCAGCCAAGAATACGGGTTGCGGGGCTACACCTTC. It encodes CASSQEYGLRGYTF.

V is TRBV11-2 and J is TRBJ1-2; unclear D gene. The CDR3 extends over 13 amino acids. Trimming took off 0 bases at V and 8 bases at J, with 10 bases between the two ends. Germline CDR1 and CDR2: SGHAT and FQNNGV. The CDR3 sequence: CASSLDSFRGYTF. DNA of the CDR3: TGTGCCAGCAGCTTAGATTCGTTCAGGGGCTACACCTTC.

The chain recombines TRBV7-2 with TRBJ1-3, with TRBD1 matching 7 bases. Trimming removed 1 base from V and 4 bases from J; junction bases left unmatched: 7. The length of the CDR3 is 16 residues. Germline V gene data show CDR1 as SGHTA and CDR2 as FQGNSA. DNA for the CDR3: TGTGCCAGCAGCTTAGTTCAGGGGGTCTTAGGAAACACCATATATTTT. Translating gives CASSLVQGVLGNTIYF.

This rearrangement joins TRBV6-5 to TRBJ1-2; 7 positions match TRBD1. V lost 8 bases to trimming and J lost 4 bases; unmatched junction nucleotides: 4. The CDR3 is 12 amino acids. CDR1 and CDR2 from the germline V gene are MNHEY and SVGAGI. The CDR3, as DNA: TGTGCCAGCGGGGACAGATCCTATGGCTACACCTTC. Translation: CASGDRSYGYTF.

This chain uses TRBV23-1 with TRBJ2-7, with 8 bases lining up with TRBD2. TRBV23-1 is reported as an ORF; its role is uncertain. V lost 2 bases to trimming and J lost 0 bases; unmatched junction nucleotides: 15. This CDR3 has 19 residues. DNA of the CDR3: TGCGCCAGCAGTCAACGTGGGGTAATGTGGAGCGGGAGCTCCTACGAGCAGTACTTC. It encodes CASSQRGVMWSGSSYEQYF.

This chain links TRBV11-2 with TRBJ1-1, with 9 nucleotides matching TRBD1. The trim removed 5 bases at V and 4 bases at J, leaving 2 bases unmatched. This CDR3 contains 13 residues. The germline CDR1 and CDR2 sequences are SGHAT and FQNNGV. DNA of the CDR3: TGTGCCAGCAGCCAGGGACAGGGCACTGAAGCTTTCTTT. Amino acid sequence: CASSQGQGTEAFF.

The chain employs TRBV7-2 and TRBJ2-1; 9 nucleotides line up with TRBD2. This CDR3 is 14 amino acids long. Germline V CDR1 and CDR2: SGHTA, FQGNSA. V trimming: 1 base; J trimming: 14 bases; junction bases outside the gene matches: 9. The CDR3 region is CASSLEGLAGTEFF. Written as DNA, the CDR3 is TGTGCCAGCAGCTTAGAGGGGCTAGCGGGAACGGAGTTCTTC.

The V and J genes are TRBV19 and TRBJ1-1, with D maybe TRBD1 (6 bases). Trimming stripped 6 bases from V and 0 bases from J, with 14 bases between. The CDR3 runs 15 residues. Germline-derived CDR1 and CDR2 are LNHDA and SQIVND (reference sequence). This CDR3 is CASRPLDRVNTEAFF. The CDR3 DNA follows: TGTGCCAGTAGGCCTTTGGACAGAGTGAACACTGAAGCTTTCTTT. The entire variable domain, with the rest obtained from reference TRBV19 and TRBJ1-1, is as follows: DGGITQSPKYLFRKEGQNVTLSCEQNLNHDAMYWYRQDPGQGLRLIYYSQIVNDFQKGDIAEGYSVSREKKESFPLTVTSAQKNPTAFYLCASRPLDRVNTEAFFGQGTRLTVV.

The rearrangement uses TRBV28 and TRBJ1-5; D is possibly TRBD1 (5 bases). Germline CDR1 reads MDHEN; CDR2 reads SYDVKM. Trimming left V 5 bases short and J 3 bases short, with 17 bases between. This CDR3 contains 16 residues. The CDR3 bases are TGTGCCAGCAGTCCCAGTACCCAAGGGGCCAATCAGCCCCAGCATTTT. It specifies CASSPSTQGANQPQHF.